Included here is one T cell receptor (beta chain) sequence, with context. The antigen remains unidentified. While the first cohort had 600 to 750 subjects, the donors belonged to the separate validation cohort of roughly 130 subjects. This entry belongs to a study of cytomegalovirus exposure and HLA in healthy donors. Broader study findings: In vitro, a few CMV-associated chains proved specific for CMV antigens. According to a subsequent analysis, TCR clusters identified in the first cohort showed a tendency to co-occur across the 100 to 150 validation repertoires. Reports indicated that the classifier achieved high specificity and sensitivity in diagnosing cytomegalovirus status.

The CDR3 is 15 amino acids. V shed 6 bases and J shed 0 bases, with 11 bases lying between them. The V gene's germline CDR1 is SGHVS and CDR2 FNYEAQ. Clones were sequenced by immunoSEQ multiplex PCR, and TCRdb holds only the in-frame ones, with some missing. The sample yields 260,000 or so clones, approximately 87% seen once. The sequencing sample was made of PBMCs. The receptor was isolated from a woman younger than 30 in good health and CMV-seronegative. The chain combines TRBV7-6 with TRBJ2-2; weak D call: TRBD1 (6 bases). CDR3: CASSSGTPNTGELFF. DNA of the CDR3: TGTGCCAGCAGTTCCGGGACACCGAACACCGGGGAGCTGTTTTTT.